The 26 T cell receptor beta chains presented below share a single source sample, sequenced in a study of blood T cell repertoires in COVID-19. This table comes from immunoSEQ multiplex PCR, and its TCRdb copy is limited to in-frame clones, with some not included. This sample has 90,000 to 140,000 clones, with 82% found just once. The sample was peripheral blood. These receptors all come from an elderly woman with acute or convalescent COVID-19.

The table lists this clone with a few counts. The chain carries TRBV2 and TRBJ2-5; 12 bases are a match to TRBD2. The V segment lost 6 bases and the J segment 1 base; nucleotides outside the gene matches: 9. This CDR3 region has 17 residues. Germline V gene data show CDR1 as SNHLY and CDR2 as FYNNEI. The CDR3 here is CASSRNPTSGSQETQYF. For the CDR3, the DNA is TGTGCCAGCAGCCGTAATCCGACTAGCGGGAGCCAAGAGACCCAGTACTTC.

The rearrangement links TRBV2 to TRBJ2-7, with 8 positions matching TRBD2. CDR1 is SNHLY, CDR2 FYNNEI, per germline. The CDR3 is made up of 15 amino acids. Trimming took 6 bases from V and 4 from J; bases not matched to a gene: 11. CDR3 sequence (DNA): TGTGCCAGCAGGACTGCTCGAGCGGGAGCTTACGAGCAGTACTTC. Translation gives CASRTARAGAYEQYF.

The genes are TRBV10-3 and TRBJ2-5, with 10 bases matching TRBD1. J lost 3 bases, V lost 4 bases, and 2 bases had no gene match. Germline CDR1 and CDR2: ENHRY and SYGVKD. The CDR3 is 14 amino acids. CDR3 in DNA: TGTGCCATCAGTGTTGGGACAGGGGAAGAGACCCAGTACTTC. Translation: CAISVGTGEETQYF.

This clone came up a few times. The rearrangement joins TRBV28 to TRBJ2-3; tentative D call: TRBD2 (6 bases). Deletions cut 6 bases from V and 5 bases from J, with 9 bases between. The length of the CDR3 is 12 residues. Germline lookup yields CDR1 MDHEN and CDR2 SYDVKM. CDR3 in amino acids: CASREAGDTQYF. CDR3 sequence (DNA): TGTGCCAGCAGGGAAGCGGGAGATACGCAGTATTTT. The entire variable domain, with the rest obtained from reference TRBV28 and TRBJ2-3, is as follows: DVKVTQSSRYLVKRTGEKVFLECVQDMDHENMFWYRQDPGLGLRLIYFSYDVKMKEKGDIPEGYSVSREKKERFSLILESASTNQTSMYLCASREAGDTQYFGPGTRLTVL.

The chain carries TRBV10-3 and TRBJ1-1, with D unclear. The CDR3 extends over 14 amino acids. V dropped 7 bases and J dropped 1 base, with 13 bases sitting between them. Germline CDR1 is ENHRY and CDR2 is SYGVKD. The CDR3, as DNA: TGTGCCATCAAAAAAAATGAGGGGAACACTGAAGCTTTCTTT. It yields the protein CAIKKNEGNTEAFF.

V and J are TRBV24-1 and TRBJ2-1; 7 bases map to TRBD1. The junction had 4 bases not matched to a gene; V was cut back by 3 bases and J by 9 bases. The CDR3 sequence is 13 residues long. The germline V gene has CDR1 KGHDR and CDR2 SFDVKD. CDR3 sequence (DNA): TGTGCCACCAGTGATACAGACAGGGCTGAGCAGTTCTTC. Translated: CATSDTDRAEQFF.

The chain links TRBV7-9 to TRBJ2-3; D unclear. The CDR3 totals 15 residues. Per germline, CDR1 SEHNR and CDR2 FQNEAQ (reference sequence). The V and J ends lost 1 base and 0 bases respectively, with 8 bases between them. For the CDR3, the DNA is TGTGCCAGCAGCTTAGACAGAGCTAGCACAGATACGCAGTATTTT. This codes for CASSLDRASTDTQYF.

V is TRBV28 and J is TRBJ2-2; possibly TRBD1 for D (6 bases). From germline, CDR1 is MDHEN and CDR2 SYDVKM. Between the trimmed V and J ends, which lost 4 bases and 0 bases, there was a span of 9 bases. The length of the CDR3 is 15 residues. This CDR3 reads CASSSTGPNTGELFF. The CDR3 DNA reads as TGTGCCAGCAGTTCGACAGGCCCGAACACCGGGGAGCTGTTTTTT.

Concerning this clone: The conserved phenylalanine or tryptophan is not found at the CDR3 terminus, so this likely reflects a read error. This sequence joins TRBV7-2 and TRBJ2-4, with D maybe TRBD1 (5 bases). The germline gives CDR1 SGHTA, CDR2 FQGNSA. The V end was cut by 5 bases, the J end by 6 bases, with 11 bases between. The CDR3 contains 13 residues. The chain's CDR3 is CASSIRVGNIQYL. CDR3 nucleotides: TGTGCCAGCAGCATCAGGGTTGGAAACATTCAGTACCTC.

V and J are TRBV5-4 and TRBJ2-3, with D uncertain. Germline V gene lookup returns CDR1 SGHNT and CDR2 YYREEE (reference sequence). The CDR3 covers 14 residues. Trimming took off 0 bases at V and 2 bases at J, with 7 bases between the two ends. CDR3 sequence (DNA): TGTGCCAGCAGCTTGGACTCCCACACAGATACGCAGTATTTT. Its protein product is CASSLDSHTDTQYF.

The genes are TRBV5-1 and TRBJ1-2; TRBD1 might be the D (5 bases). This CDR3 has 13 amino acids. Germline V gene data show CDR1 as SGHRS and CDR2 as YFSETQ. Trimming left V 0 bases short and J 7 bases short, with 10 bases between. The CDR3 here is CASSLAGTLGYTF. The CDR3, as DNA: TGCGCCAGCAGCTTGGCAGGGACTCTTGGCTACACCTTC.

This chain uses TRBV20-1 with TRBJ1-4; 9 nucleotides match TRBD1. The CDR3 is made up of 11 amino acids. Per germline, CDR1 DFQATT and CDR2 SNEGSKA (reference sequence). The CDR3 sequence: CSRDRDEKLFF. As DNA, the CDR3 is TGCAGCCGGGACAGGGATGAAAAACTGTTTTTT.

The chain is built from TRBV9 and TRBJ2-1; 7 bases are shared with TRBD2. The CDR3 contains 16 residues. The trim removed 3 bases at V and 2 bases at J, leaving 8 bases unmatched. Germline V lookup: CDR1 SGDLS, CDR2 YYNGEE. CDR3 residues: CASSDLTSSTYNEQFF. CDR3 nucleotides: TGTGCCAGCAGCGATTTGACTAGCTCCACCTACAATGAGCAGTTCTTC. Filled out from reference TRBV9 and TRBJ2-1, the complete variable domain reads DSGVTQTPKHLITATGQRVTLRCSPRSGDLSVYWYQQSLDQGLQFLIQYYNGEERAKGNILERFSAQQFPDLHSELNLSSLELGDSALYFCASSDLTSSTYNEQFFGPGTRLTVL.

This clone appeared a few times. This CDR3 is CASSQDRGGADYGYTF. The CDR3 DNA sequence: TGCGCCAGCAGCCAAGATCGGGGGGGGGCTGACTATGGCTACACCTTC. The genes are TRBV4-3 and TRBJ1-2; possibly TRBD1 for D (6 bases). The CDR3 loop spans 16 amino acids. V lost 0 bases, J lost 3 bases, and 14 bases lay in between. Germline CDR1 and CDR2: LGHNA and YSLEER.

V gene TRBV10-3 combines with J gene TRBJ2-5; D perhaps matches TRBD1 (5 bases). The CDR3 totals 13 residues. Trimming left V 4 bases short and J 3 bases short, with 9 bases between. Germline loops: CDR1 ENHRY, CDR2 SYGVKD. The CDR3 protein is CAISVAREETQYF. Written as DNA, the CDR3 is TGTGCCATCAGTGTGGCCAGGGAAGAGACCCAGTACTTC.

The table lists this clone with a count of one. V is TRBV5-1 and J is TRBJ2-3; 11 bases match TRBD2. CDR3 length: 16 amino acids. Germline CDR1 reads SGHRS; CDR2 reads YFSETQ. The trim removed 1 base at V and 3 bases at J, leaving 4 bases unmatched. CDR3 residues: CASSLPTSGTTDTQYF. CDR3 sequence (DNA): TGCGCCAGCAGCTTGCCGACTAGCGGGACGACAGATACGCAGTATTTT.

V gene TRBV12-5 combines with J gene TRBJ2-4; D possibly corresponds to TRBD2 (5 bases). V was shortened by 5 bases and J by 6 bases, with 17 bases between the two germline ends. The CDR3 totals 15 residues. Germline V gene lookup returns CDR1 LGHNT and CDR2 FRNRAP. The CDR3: CASGPGDRPRNIQYF. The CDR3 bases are TGTGCTAGTGGTCCCGGGGATAGGCCGAGAAACATTCAGTACTTC.

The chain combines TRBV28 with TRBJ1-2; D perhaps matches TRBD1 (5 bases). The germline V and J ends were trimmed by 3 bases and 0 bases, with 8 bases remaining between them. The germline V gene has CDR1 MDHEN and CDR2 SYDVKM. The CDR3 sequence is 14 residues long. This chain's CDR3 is CASSLGGANYGYTF. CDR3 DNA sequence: TGTGCCAGCAGTTTGGGGGGAGCTAACTATGGCTACACCTTC.

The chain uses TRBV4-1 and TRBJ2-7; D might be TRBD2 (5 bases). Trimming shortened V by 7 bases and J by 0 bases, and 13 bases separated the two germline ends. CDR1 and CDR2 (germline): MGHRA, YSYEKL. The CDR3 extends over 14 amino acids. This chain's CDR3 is CASKEGTFSYEQYF. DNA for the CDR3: TGCGCCAGCAAAGAGGGCACTTTCTCCTACGAGCAGTACTTC.

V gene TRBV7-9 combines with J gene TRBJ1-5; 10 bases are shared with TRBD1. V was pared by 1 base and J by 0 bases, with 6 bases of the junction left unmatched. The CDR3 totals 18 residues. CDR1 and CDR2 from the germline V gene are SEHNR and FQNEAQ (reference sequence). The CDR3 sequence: CASSLGQGQGFSNQPQHF. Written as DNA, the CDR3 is TGTGCCAGCAGCTTAGGACAGGGACAGGGGTTTAGCAATCAGCCCCAGCATTTT.

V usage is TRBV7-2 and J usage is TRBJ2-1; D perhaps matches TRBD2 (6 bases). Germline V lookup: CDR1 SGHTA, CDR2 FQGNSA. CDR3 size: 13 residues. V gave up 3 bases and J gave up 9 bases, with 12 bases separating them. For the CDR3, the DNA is TGTGCCAGCAGCTTCTCTCAGGGAGGTGAGCAGTTCTTC. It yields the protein CASSFSQGGEQFF.

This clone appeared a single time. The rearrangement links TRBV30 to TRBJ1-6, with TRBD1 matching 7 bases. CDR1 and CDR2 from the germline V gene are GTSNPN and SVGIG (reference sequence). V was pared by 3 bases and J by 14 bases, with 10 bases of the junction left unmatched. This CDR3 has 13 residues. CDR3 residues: CAWREQGLGALHF. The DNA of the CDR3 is TGTGCCTGGAGGGAACAGGGGTTGGGAGCCCTCCACTTT.

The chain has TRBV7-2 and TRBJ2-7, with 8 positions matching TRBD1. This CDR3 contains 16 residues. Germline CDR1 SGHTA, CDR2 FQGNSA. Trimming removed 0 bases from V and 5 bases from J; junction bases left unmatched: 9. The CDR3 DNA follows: TGTGCCAGCAGCTTAGCGGGCAGGGGGCCAACGAACGAGCAGTACGTC. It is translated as CASSLAGRGPTNEQYV.

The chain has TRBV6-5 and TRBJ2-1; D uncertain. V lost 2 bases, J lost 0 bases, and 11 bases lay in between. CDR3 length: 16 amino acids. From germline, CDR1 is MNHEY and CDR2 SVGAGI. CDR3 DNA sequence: TGTGCCAGCAGTTACGTGCAAACGAGCTCCTACAATGAGCAGTTCTTC. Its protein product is CASSYVQTSSYNEQFF.

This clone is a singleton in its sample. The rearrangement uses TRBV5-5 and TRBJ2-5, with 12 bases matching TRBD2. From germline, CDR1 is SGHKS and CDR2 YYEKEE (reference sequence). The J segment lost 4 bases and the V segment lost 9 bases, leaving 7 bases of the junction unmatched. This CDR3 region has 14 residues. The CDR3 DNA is TGTGCCACGAGACTAGCGGGAGTGGCAGAGACCCAGTACTTC. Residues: CATRLAGVAETQYF. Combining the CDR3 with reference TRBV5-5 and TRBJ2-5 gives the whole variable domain DAGVTQSPTHLIKTRGQQVTLRCSPISGHKSVSWYQQVLGQGPQFIFQYYEKEERGRGNFPDRFSARQFPNYSSELNVNALLLGDSALYLCATRLAGVAETQYFGPGTRLLVL.

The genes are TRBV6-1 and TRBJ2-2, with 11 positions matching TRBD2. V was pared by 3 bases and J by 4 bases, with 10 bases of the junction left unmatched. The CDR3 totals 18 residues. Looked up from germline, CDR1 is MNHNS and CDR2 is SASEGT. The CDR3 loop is CASSERGSGRAGTGELFF. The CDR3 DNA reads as TGTGCCAGCAGTGAGCGGGGTAGCGGGAGGGCCGGCACCGGGGAGCTGTTTTTT.